Listed below are T cell receptor beta chains from one sample, sequenced in a study of blood T cell repertoires in COVID-19. TCRdb's copy holds only in-frame clones and misses some; the assay was immunoSEQ multiplex PCR. The repertoire includes 130,000 to 150,000 clones, over 80% of them detected once, and 5% to 7% sits in the top ten. Material for sequencing was PBMCs or T cells enriched from blood (not recorded which). The receptors were sampled from a woman aged 50 to 65 who had been exposed to COVID-19. Both conserved end residues are part of each CDR3. The D gene is left open where the match is weak.

j_gene | v_gene | d_gene | CDR3aa
TRBJ1-1 | TRBV5-6 | NA | CASSGLGGNTEAFF
TRBJ1-5 | TRBV20-1 | TRBD1 | CSAGGQGSHQPQHF
TRBJ1-6 | TRBV7-8 | TRBD1 | CASSLTGANSPLHF
TRBJ1-5 | TRBV27 | NA | CASSVSGTPGRNQPQHF
TRBJ2-5 | TRBV7-2 | TRBD2 | CASSLDSGGGETQYF
TRBJ2-1 | TRBV2 | NA | CASSRGGTASVYNEQFF
TRBJ1-4 | TRBV19 | NA | CASSLQDRRKLFF
TRBJ2-7 | TRBV5-8 | NA | CASSRTASPSYEQYF
TRBJ2-3 | TRBV10-1 | TRBD2 | CASSDGGSTDTQYF
TRBJ2-2 | TRBV19 | TRBD1 | CASNPDRAGTGELFF
TRBJ2-7 | TRBV19 | NA | CASSIRDEQYF
TRBJ1-6 | TRBV7-9 | NA | CASSLFQSNSPLHF
TRBJ1-2 | TRBV18 | TRBD1 | CASSPEQTGAGGYTF
TRBJ1-4 | TRBV4-3 | TRBD1 | CASSQDQTGGGRLFF
TRBJ2-1 | TRBV5-4 | TRBD1 | CATEGARNEQFF
TRBJ2-6 | TRBV19 | TRBD2 | CASSIVGRVDGANVLTF
TRBJ2-2 | TRBV7-9 | NA | CASRSDGGNTGELFF
TRBJ1-1 | TRBV6-1 | NA | CASSEGGWRVEVEAFF
TRBJ2-3 | TRBV7-9 | TRBD2 | CASSLVSGGRPDTQYF
TRBJ1-5 | TRBV27 | TRBD1 | CAAGQGYQPQHF
TRBJ2-3 | TRBV7-2 | TRBD2 | CASSYTGGVVDTQYF
TRBJ1-3 | TRBV12-3/TRBV12-4 | TRBD1 | CASNTGAGNTIYF
TRBJ1-1 | TRBV12-5 | NA | CASAPRGEAFF
TRBJ2-1 | TRBV5-1 | NA | CASSSGVVHEQFF
TRBJ2-5 | TRBV7-9 | NA | CASSLGLRETQYF
TRBJ1-2 | TRBV7-2 | NA | CASSLVAGDGYTF
TRBJ1-2 | TRBV7-2 | NA | CASSLVPGVQGGYTF
TRBJ1-5 | TRBV6-2/TRBV6-3 | NA | CASSYEEGVGSQPQHF
TRBJ1-3 | TRBV5-4 | NA | CASSLDRSGNTIYF
TRBJ1-2 | TRBV19 | NA | CASSMDNNYGYTF
TRBJ1-6 | TRBV6-5 | NA | CASSTNSPLHF
TRBJ2-3 | TRBV19 | TRBD2 | CASRGGTDTQYF
TRBJ1-2 | TRBV4-3 | NA | CASRPRLPGALYGYTF
TRBJ2-7 | TRBV29-1 | TRBD1 | CSVEFRPGGEQYF
TRBJ2-3 | TRBV11-3 | TRBD1 | CASLRRTGDDTQYF
TRBJ1-5 | TRBV7-2 | NA | CASSLAGGNQPQHF
TRBJ1-4 | TRBV2 | TRBD1 | CASSEILGTVEKLFF
TRBJ2-6 | TRBV27 | NA | CASSRIGAGANVLTF
TRBJ1-1 | TRBV11-3 | NA | CASSSSEATEAFF
TRBJ1-2 | TRBV5-6 | NA | CASSLAGQGYGGYTF
TRBJ2-2 | TRBV11-3 | TRBD1 | CASSPGTAQTGELFF
TRBJ1-1 | TRBV2 | NA | CASGGFQGAFF
TRBJ1-1 | TRBV6-2/TRBV6-3 | NA | CASSYHSTGPPEAFF
TRBJ2-1 | TRBV11-2 | NA | CASSLDPVYNEQFF
TRBJ2-2 | TRBV6-4 | NA | CASSEAPTATGELFF
TRBJ2-7 | TRBV10-2 | NA | CASSEGRGAGDEQYF
TRBJ1-1 | TRBV27 | NA | CASSGKTEAFF
TRBJ2-5 | TRBV12-3/TRBV12-4 | NA | CASSLKGETQYF
TRBJ2-7 | TRBV2 | NA | CASSPLSGVWEQYF
TRBJ2-3 | TRBV27 | TRBD1 | CASTLQGAGTDTQYF
TRBJ2-7 | TRBV5-1 | TRBD2 | CASSLPASGSQGQYF
TRBJ2-1 | TRBV10-1 | NA | CASSESGAPSNEQFF
TRBJ2-7 | TRBV6-6 | NA | CASSYSRPAADEQYF
TRBJ2-4 | TRBV6-2/TRBV6-3 | TRBD2 | CASSYTSGLLGNIQYF
TRBJ1-2 | TRBV5-5 | TRBD1 | CASSLASWQGETGYTF